These T cell receptor beta chains were read from a single sample in a study of T cells in localized non-small cell lung cancer. Sequencing used immunoSEQ multiplex PCR; TCRdb keeps in-frame clones, though not all of them. The sample lists tens of thousands of clones; roughly four fifths were seen once. The source was PBMCs, collected before any cancer treatment. These receptors were taken from a man between 40 and 69 years old with stage II lung adenocarcinoma. Each CDR3 is given with its conserved first and last residue. D genes are given only for firm matches. Clone size is given for some rows only: seen once, a few or many times, or a class if the clone is expanded.

j_call | clone_size | v_call | d_call | cdr3_aa | cdr3_nt
TRBJ2-3 | once | TRBV29-1 | . | CSVEESFTQYF | TGCAGCGTTGAAGAGTCCTTTACGCAGTATTTT
TRBJ1-6 | . | TRBV6-5 | . | CASRPYEETNSPLHF | TGTGCCAGCAGACCATATGAGGAAACGAATTCACCCCTCCACTTT
TRBJ2-2 | . | TRBV7-6 | . | CASSLRRDTGELFF | TGTGCCAGCAGCTTAAGACGGGACACCGGGGAGCTGTTTTTT
TRBJ1-6 | . | TRBV5-5 | . | CASSFRIASSPLHF | TGTGCCAGCAGCTTCAGGATCGCGAGCTCACCCCTCCACTTT
TRBJ2-3 | . | TRBV7-2 | . | CASSLGRDTQYF | TGTGCCAGCAGCTTAGGAAGGGATACGCAGTATTTT
TRBJ2-1 | . | TRBV4-2 | TRBD2 | CASSHALLAGGDEQFF | TGTGCCAGCAGCCATGCTCTACTAGCGGGAGGCGATGAGCAGTTCTTC
TRBJ1-2 | . | TRBV28 | . | CASTRVGLNYGYTF | TGTGCCAGCACCCGCGTAGGCCTAAACTATGGCTACACCTTC
TRBJ1-4 | . | TRBV18 | . | CASCPGPNEKLFF | TGTGCCAGCTGCCCGGGACCCAATGAAAAACTGTTTTTT
TRBJ2-7 | medium-sized | TRBV6-5 | . | CASSTGPWGEQYF | TGTGCCAGCAGTACAGGCCCTTGGGGCGAGCAGTACTTC
TRBJ2-1 | once | TRBV7-2 | . | CASSFPLGGQNNEQFF | TGTGCCAGCAGCTTCCCATTAGGGGGGCAAAACAATGAGCAGTTCTTC
TRBJ1-1 | once | TRBV7-3 | . | CASSLSTWNTEAFF | TGTGCCAGCAGCTTATCGACTTGGAACACTGAAGCTTTCTTT
TRBJ2-2 | . | TRBV7-3 | TRBD2 | CASSLMPGLANTGELFF | TGTGCCAGCAGCTTAATGCCCGGACTAGCTAACACCGGGGAGCTGTTTTTT
TRBJ2-2 | . | TRBV7-3 | . | CASSLRQSGELFF | TGTGCCAGCAGCTTGAGACAGTCCGGGGAGCTGTTTTTT
TRBJ1-2 | once | TRBV29-1 | . | CSVEDRGTLGYTF | TGCAGCGTTGAAGACAGGGGTACGCTTGGCTACACCTTC
TRBJ1-1 | . | TRBV7-9 | . | CASSTRTENTEAFF | TGCGCCAGCAGCACCCGTACAGAGAACACTGAAGCTTTCTTT
TRBJ2-3 | . | TRBV7-6 | TRBD2 | CASSLQREFTQYF | TGTGCCAGCAGCTTACAGCGGGAGTTTACGCAGTATTTT
TRBJ2-2 | . | TRBV6-5 | TRBD2 | CASSYTSGTNTGELFF | TGTGCCAGCAGTTACACAAGCGGGACGAACACCGGGGAGCTGTTTTTT
TRBJ1-5 | . | TRBV6-1 | . | CASSVQNTQPQHF | TGTGCCAGCAGTGTACAGAATACTCAGCCCCAGCATTTT
TRBJ1-4 | . | TRBV10-3 | TRBD1 | CAISEGGQGYEKLFF | TGTGCCATCAGTGAGGGGGGACAGGGATATGAAAAACTGTTTTTT
TRBJ1-1 | . | TRBV28 | . | CASSPAGGITEAFF | TGTGCCAGCAGTCCTGCCGGGGGGATCACTGAAGCTTTCTTT
TRBJ2-6 | . | TRBV5-6 | . | CASSLVRTASGANVLTF | TGTGCCAGCAGCTTGGTTAGGACAGCCTCTGGGGCCAACGTCCTGACTTTC
TRBJ1-6 | . | TRBV5-4 | . | CASSLDQGNSPLHF | TGTGCCAGCAGTTTAGACCAGGGGAATTCACCCCTCCACTTT
TRBJ2-3 | . | TRBV6-6 | . | CASGLTSFTDTQYF | TGTGCCAGCGGCCTAACTAGCTTCACAGATACGCAGTATTTT
TRBJ2-7 | few | TRBV7-2 | . | CASSRGQEAGAYEQYF | TGTGCCAGCAGTAGGGGTCAGGAGGCAGGAGCCTACGAGCAGTACTTC
TRBJ2-7 | . | TRBV7-8 | . | CASSVSRDYEQYF | TGTGCCAGCAGCGTTTCCCGGGACTACGAGCAGTACTTC
TRBJ2-1 | few | TRBV5-1 | TRBD2 | CASSLASSGSGSNEQFF | TGCGCCAGCAGCTTGGCAAGTAGCGGGAGTGGGAGTAATGAGCAGTTCTTC
TRBJ2-5 | . | TRBV5-6 | TRBD2 | CASSLVHGGGKTQYF | TGTGCCAGCAGCTTGGTCCACGGCGGGGGGAAGACCCAGTACTTC
TRBJ1-1 | few | TRBV27 | . | CASSRDTEAFF | TGTGCCAGCTCTCGGGACACTGAAGCTTTCTTT
TRBJ1-1 | . | TRBV7-3 | . | CASKWGLNTEAFF | TGTGCCAGCAAATGGGGCCTTAATACTGAAGCTTTCTTT
TRBJ2-2 | few | TRBV7-9 | . | CASTPIRGIGSGELFF | TGTGCCAGCACCCCTATACGAGGAATAGGGTCCGGGGAGCTGTTTTTT
TRBJ2-5 | . | TRBV28 | . | CASSPQGRGRGETQYF | TGTGCCAGCAGTCCCCAGGGGAGGGGGCGTGGAGAGACCCAGTACTTC
TRBJ1-2 | . | TRBV7-2 | TRBD1 | CASSFPLNRGSGGYTF | TGTGCCAGCAGCTTCCCTCTAAACAGGGGCTCGGGGGGCTACACCTTC
TRBJ2-3 | . | TRBV29-1 | TRBD1 | CSVLGDSSTDTQYF | TGCAGCGTCCTCGGGGACAGTAGCACAGATACGCAGTATTTT
TRBJ1-1 | . | TRBV12-5 | . | CASGLSPTGINTEAFF | TGTGCTAGTGGTTTGTCTCCCACGGGGATTAACACTGAAGCTTTCTTT
TRBJ2-7 | once | TRBV11-2 | . | CASSLDRTAYEQYF | TGTGCCAGCAGCTTAGACAGGACCGCCTACGAGCAGTACTTC
TRBJ1-6 | once | TRBV6-5 | . | CASSHGVGGGSPLHF | TGTGCCAGCAGTCACGGGGTCGGTGGAGGTTCACCCCTCCACTTT
TRBJ1-1 | . | TRBV5-1 | TRBD1 | CASRGDRAKNTEAFF | TGCGCCAGCAGAGGGGACAGGGCTAAGAACACTGAAGCTTTCTTT
TRBJ2-3 | . | TRBV7-2 | . | CASSGAGLLISQEQYF | TGTGCCAGCAGCGGCGCGGGACTCCTAATTTCTCAGGAGCAGTATTTT
TRBJ1-4 | . | TRBV6-6 | . | CASTPRGANEKLFF | TGTGCCAGCACTCCCCGGGGGGCGAATGAAAAACTGTTTTTT
TRBJ2-7 | . | TRBV5-6 | . | CASSWNRGGASYEQYF | TGTGCCAGCAGCTGGAACCGCGGCGGTGCCTCCTACGAGCAGTACTTC
TRBJ2-7 | . | TRBV6-6 | TRBD2 | CASSPSGRAGYEQYF | TGTGCCAGCAGCCCTAGCGGGAGGGCCGGGTACGAGCAGTACTTC
TRBJ1-2 | . | TRBV6-4 | . | CASSDSGTSTRGYTF | TGTGCCAGCAGTGACTCAGGGACTTCAACACGGGGCTACACCTTC
TRBJ2-7 | once | TRBV5-1 | . | CASSPGVGRAYYEQYF | TGCGCCAGCAGCCCGGGAGTGGGCAGGGCCTACTACGAGCAGTACTTC
TRBJ2-5 | . | TRBV18 | . | CASSLTYGETQYF | TGTGCCAGCTCACTTACTTACGGAGAGACCCAGTACTTC
TRBJ2-2 | . | TRBV11-2 | . | CASSPGASNTGELFF | TGTGCCAGCAGCCCAGGGGCCTCGAACACCGGGGAGCTGTTTTTT
TRBJ2-7 | . | TRBV5-6 | TRBD1 | CASKGQGYSYEQYF | TGTGCCAGCAAAGGACAGGGTTACTCCTACGAGCAGTACTTC
TRBJ1-6 | once | TRBV2 | . | CASSGVNRNSPLHF | TGTGCCAGCAGTGGTGTTAACAGAAACTCACCCCTCCACTTT